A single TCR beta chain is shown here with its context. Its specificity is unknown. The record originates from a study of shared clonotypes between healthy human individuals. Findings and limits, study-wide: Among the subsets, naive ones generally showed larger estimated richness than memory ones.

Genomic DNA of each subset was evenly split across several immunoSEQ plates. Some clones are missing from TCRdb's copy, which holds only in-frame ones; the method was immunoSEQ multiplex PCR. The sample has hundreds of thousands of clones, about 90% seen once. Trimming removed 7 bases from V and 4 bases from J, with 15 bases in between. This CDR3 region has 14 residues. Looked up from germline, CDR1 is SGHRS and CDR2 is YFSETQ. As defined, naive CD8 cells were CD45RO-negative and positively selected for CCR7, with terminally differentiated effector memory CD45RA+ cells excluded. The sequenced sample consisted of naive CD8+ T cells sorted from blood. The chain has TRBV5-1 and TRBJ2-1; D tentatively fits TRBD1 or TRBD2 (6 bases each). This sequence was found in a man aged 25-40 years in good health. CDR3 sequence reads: CASSRGLTYNEQFF. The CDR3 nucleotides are TGCGCCAGCTCTCGGGGGCTCACGTACAATGAGCAGTTCTTC.